These 7 T cell receptor beta chains were all obtained from the same sample, sequenced in a study of cytomegalovirus exposure and HLA in healthy donors. With 60 Vbeta and 13 Jbeta primers, the PCR was carried out. Generated by immunoSEQ multiplex PCR, the TCRdb table keeps only in-frame clones and is missing some. The sample records about 150,000 clones, around 72% being singletons. Sample: PBMCs. The origin of the receptors is a middle-aged woman in good health and CMV-seropositive.

The genes are TRBV6-1 and TRBJ2-7, with 10 bases matching TRBD1. CDR1 MNHNS and CDR2 SASEGT come from the germline V gene. The CDR3 has 15 amino acids. Trimming cost V 5 bases and J 3 bases; bases outside gene matches: 7. CDR3 region: CASSRDRGPHYEQYF. CDR3 DNA sequence: TGTGCCAGCAGTAGGGACAGGGGCCCACACTACGAGCAGTACTTC.

The rearrangement links TRBV5-1 to TRBJ2-7; 7 bases are a match to TRBD2. Germline V gene data show CDR1 as SGHRS and CDR2 as YFSETQ. The CDR3 is made up of 17 amino acids. The V segment lost 0 bases and the J segment 3 bases; nucleotides outside the gene matches: 12. The CDR3 here is CASSLGVYGAGDYEQYF. The CDR3 nucleotides are TGCGCCAGCAGCTTGGGCGTTTACGGGGCGGGGGACTACGAGCAGTACTTC.

V is TRBV13 and J is TRBJ2-7, with no clear D. V lost 2 bases, J lost 6 bases, and 14 bases lay in between. CDR3 size: 14 residues. Germline V gene sequence: CDR1 PRHDT, CDR2 FYEKMQ (reference sequence). The CDR3 DNA is TGTGCCAGCAGCTTAATCAGCGCTAACGGCGAGCAGTACTTC. It translates to CASSLISANGEQYF.

In nucleotides, the CDR3 is TGTGCCAGCAGCCCGATGGGACAGGGTTTAGAGTACACCTTC. As protein: CASSPMGQGLEYTF. V usage is TRBV7-2 and J usage is TRBJ1-2; TRBD1 agrees at 9 bases. The CDR3 spans 14 residues. Germline V gives CDR1 SGHTA, CDR2 FQGNSA. Trimming at V came to 5 bases and at J to 11 bases, leaving 12 bases not matched to a gene.

The chain carries TRBV7-9 and TRBJ2-1; TRBD2 might be the D (5 bases). This CDR3 contains 12 residues. Trimming cost V 8 bases and J 0 bases, with 5 bases left between them. Germline assignment: CDR1 SEHNR and CDR2 FQNEAQ (reference sequence). Here the CDR3 DNA reads TGTGCCAGCCGGGACTCCTACAATGAGCAGTTCTTC. Translation: CASRDSYNEQFF. The variable domain in full, with the rest retrieved from reference TRBV7-9 and TRBJ2-1, is DTGVSQNPRHKITKRGQNVTFRCDPISEHNRLYWYRQTLGQGPEFLTYFQNEAQLEKSRLLSDRFSAERPKGSFSTLEIQRTEQGDSAMYLCASRDSYNEQFFGPGTRLTVL.

The chain has TRBV30 and TRBJ2-2, with D possibly TRBD2 on 6 matching bases. The germline V and J ends were trimmed by 5 bases and 3 bases, with 16 bases remaining between them. Germline lookup yields CDR1 GTSNPN and CDR2 SVGIG (reference sequence). This CDR3 has 15 residues. The CDR3 DNA reads as TGTGCCTGGGATGCGGGACCGCTAGACACCGGGGAGCTGTTTTTT. The encoded protein is CAWDAGPLDTGELFF.

The chain couples TRBV6-1 to TRBJ2-1, with TRBD2 matching over 8 bases. The germline V gene encodes CDR1 MNHNS and CDR2 SASEGT. The CDR3 is 17 residues long. Losses at the gene ends were 4 bases for V and 6 bases for J; bases not matched to a gene: 14. DNA for the CDR3: TGTGCCAGCAGTGGATGGGCGGGGGGCCACCTGGCCAATGAGCAGTTCTTC. Its translation is CASSGWAGGHLANEQFF.